This is a list of T cell receptor beta chains from one sample in a study of blood T cell repertoires in COVID-19. Profiling relied on immunoSEQ multiplex PCR, and the TCRdb table lists in-frame clones only, not all of them. The table lists 300,000 to 350,000 clones, 87% of them singletons. The sequenced material came from peripheral blood. These receptor sequences come from a young man with active or convalescent COVID-19. Each CDR3 is given with its conserved first and last residue. A D gene is named only where the DNA matches it firmly. Only part of the rows carry a size: once, few, many, or a class if the clone is expanded.

j_call,clone_size,d_call,v_call,cdr3_aa,cdr3_nt
TRBJ1-2,.,TRBD1,TRBV7-2,CASSIAGTVDGYTF,TGTGCCAGCAGCATAGCCGGGACAGTTGATGGCTACACCTTC
TRBJ2-6,once,TRBD1,TRBV28,CASSLDRVVAGANVLTF,TGTGCCAGCAGTTTGGACAGGGTGGTGGCTGGGGCCAACGTCCTGACTTTC
TRBJ2-7,.,TRBD1,TRBV11-2,CASSLGQGYPQYF,TGTGCCAGCAGCTTGGGACAGGGCTATCCTCAGTACTTC
TRBJ2-7,.,TRBD2,TRBV27,CASSLSPPGLAAYEQYF,TGTGCCAGCAGTTTAAGTCCACCGGGACTAGCGGCATACGAGCAGTACTTC
TRBJ2-3,.,.,TRBV27,CASTGTDTQYF,TGTGCCAGCACCGGGACAGATACGCAGTATTTT
TRBJ2-2,.,TRBD1,TRBV14,CASSQEAGQVIGELFF,TGTGCCAGCAGCCAAGAAGCCGGACAGGTTATCGGGGAGCTGTTTTTT
TRBJ2-1,.,.,TRBV6-5,CASSYQGPYNEQFF,TGTGCCAGCAGTTACCAGGGCCCCTACAATGAGCAGTTCTTC
TRBJ2-1,.,TRBD1,TRBV4-3,CASGRDRDYNEQFF,TGCGCCAGTGGCCGGGACAGAGACTACAATGAGCAGTTCTTC
TRBJ2-5,.,TRBD1,TRBV10-1,CASNTNPGQRQETQYF,TGCGCCAGCAACACGAACCCGGGACAGCGCCAAGAGACCCAGTACTTC
TRBJ2-3,.,.,TRBV19,CASTGGPSLSTDTQYF,TGTGCCAGTACGGGGGGCCCCAGCCTTAGCACAGATACGCAGTATTTT
TRBJ2-1,.,.,TRBV5-1,CASSVDPTPRVF,TGCGCCAGCAGCGTAGATCCAACTCCCAGGGTCTTC
TRBJ1-2,.,TRBD1,TRBV28,CASRNRGEWGYTF,TGTGCCAGCAGGAACAGGGGCGAGTGGGGCTACACCTTC
TRBJ2-5,.,.,TRBV5-4,CASSLVRGTQETQYF,TGTGCCAGCAGCTTGGTTAGGGGAACGCAAGAGACCCAGTACTTC
TRBJ2-5,.,TRBD1,TRBV6-5,CASSYLPGQGFETQYF,TGTGCCAGCAGTTACTTGCCGGGACAGGGATTTGAGACCCAGTACTTC
TRBJ1-2,.,TRBD1,TRBV5-4,CASSLVGTGGNYGYTF,TGTGCCAGCAGCTTGGTAGGGACAGGGGGAAACTATGGCTACACCTTC
TRBJ2-5,.,TRBD2,TRBV2,CASSESSGGGETQYF,TGTGCCAGCAGTGAATCGTCGGGAGGGGGGGAGACCCAGTACTTC
TRBJ2-7,few,.,TRBV27,CASSFRGSVEQYF,TGTGCCAGCAGTTTTCGAGGGTCCGTCGAGCAGTACTTC
TRBJ1-6,.,.,TRBV3-1/TRBV3-2,CASSHGGRVAPLHF,TGTGCCAGCAGCCACGGAGGACGCGTGGCACCCCTCCACTTT
TRBJ1-5,few,.,TRBV28,CASSFPSDQPQHF,TGTGCCAGCAGTTTCCCCTCCGATCAGCCCCAGCATTTT
TRBJ2-2,.,.,TRBV5-5,CASSLFEPNTGELFF,TGTGCCAGCAGCTTGTTTGAGCCGAACACCGGGGAGCTGTTTTTT
TRBJ1-4,.,TRBD1,TRBV7-2,CASSPTGINEKLFF,TGTGCCAGCAGCCCGACAGGGATTAATGAAAAACTGTTTTTT